This T cell receptor beta chain was documented in a study of cytomegalovirus exposure and HLA in healthy donors. The study's findings and limits: No immune exposure information besides CMV serostatus was available.

In regard to this clone: Its matching antigen is unknown.

The CDR3 loop spans 9 amino acids. Germline V gene lookup returns CDR1 LNHDA and CDR2 SQIVND (reference sequence). The V and J ends lost 9 bases and 9 bases respectively, with 8 bases between them. The PCR contained 60 Vbeta and 13 Jbeta primers. Repertoires were generated with immunoSEQ multiplex PCR, while TCRdb's copy carries only in-frame clones and drops some. The sample gives 150,000 to 200,000 clones, 84% of which show up once; about 0.25% is in the top ten. The sample was PBMCs. The sequence was obtained from a boy aged 10-17 years in good health and CMV-seronegative. The chain combines TRBV19 with TRBJ1-1; tentatively, D is TRBD1 (6 bases). The CDR3 nucleotides are TGTGCCAGAGACAGGAAAGCTTTCTTT. As protein: CARDRKAFF. Combining the CDR3 with reference TRBV19 and TRBJ1-1 gives the whole variable domain DGGITQSPKYLFRKEGQNVTLSCEQNLNHDAMYWYRQDPGQGLRLIYYSQIVNDFQKGDIAEGYSVSREKKESFPLTVTSAQKNPTAFYLCARDRKAFFGQGTRLTVV.